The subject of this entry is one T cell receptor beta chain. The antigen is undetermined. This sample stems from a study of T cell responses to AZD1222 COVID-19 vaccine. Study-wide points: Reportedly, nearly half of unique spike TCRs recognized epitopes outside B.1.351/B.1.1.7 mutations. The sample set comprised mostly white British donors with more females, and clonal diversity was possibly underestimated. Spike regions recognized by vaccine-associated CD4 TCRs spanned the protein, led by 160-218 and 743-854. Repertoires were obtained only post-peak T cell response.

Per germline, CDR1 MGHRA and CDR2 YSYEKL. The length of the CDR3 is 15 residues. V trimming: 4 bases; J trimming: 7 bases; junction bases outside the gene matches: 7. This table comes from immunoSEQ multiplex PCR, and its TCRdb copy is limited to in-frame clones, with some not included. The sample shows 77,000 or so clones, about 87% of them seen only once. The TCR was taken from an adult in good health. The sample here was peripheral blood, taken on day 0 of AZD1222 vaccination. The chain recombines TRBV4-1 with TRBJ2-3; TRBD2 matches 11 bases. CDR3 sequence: CASSLYSGGANTQYF. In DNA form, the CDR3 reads TGCGCCAGCAGCCTGTATAGCGGGGGGGCAAATACGCAGTATTTT.